This TCR beta chain was obtained from a study of blood T cells in healthy people across ages. Turning to this clonotype: Its specificity is unknown.

In germline, CDR1 is MNHEY, CDR2 SVGEGT. V lost 2 bases and J 1 base, leaving 11 bases between the germline ends. The CDR3 sequence is 15 residues long. General study points: Older age went with lower TCR beta diversity per million T cells, in a roughly linear way.

About 10 milliliters of peripheral blood were drawn from each donor into EDTA-treated tubes. Samples had at least 6 million PBMCs isolated from them. Through a sample-barcoded 5' primer and a J-beta primer mix, a second PCR was run for roughly 6 to 12 cycles. Sequencing yielded, for each sample, at least 3 million paired-end reads carrying CDR3. A single record per CDR3 protein comes from TCRdb applying MiXCR to the 5' RACE reads. The data contain some 640,000 distinct CDR3 sequences, about 30% of them singletons. Sequencing was performed on blood. The chain links TRBV6-2 or TRBV6-3 to TRBJ1-2; tentative D call: TRBD1 (5 bases). The receptor's source is a woman older than 75 in good health. CDR3 DNA sequence: TGTGCCAGCAGTTACCTGGGGCAGGGTAACTATGGCTACACCTTC. It translates to CASSYLGQGNYGYTF.